The clone carrying this T cell receptor (beta chain) was seen at least ten times. Its cognate antigen is unknown. TCRdb ran MiXCR on the 5' RACE reads and lists one entry per CDR3 protein. The sample yields under 350,000 distinct CDR3 sequences, roughly 9.7% seen once. The entry originates in a study of identical twins. The junction had 10 bases not matched to a gene; V was cut back by 3 bases and J by 8 bases. The CDR3 spans 17 residues. From germline, CDR1 is KGHDR and CDR2 SFDVKD. Overall study results and limits: Insertions were reduced in abundant cord blood beta clonotypes but not in memory repertoires. Analyses of zero insertions could be partly confounded by invariant MAIT and iNKT cells. There was more out-of-frame TCR alpha sharing in monozygotic twins than models estimated. Weaker excess sharing between twins was seen in beta out-of-frame sequences.

These data were also reused for a study on yellow fever vaccine responses in identical twins.

This rearrangement joins TRBV24-1 to TRBJ2-2, with TRBD2 matching 11 bases. Sequencing used CD8+ T cells sorted from blood. This TCR derives from a woman under 30 in good health. CDR3 sequence: CATSDIPGLADRGELFF. As DNA, the CDR3 is TGTGCCACCAGTGATATTCCGGGACTAGCGGACAGGGGGGAGCTGTTTTTT.